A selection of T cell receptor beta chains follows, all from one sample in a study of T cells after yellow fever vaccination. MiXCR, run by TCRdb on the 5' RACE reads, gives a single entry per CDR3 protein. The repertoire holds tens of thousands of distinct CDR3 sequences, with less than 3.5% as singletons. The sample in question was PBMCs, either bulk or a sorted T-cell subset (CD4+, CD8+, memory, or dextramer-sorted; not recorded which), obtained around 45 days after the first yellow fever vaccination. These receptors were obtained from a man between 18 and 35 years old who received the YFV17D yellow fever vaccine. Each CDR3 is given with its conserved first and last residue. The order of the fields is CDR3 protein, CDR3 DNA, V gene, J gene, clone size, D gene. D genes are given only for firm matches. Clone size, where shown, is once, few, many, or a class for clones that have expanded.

CSARDTRSNEQFF	TGCAGTGCTAGAGATACGAGGTCCAATGAGCAGTTCTTC	TRBV20-1	TRBJ2-1	many	-
CASSLVAGGQNTQYF	TGCGCCAGCAGCTTGGTAGCGGGGGGGCAAAATACGCAGTATTTT	TRBV5-1	TRBJ2-3	many	TRBD2
CASSQDDSYGYTF	TGCGCCAGCAGCCAGGACGACTCCTATGGCTACACCTTC	TRBV5-1	TRBJ1-2	many	-
CSAIQGGVLAEAFF	TGCAGTGCTATTCAGGGAGGGGTTCTCGCTGAAGCTTTCTTT	TRBV20-1	TRBJ1-1	many	-
CASSLRAGGTYNEQFF	TGCGCCAGCAGCCTTCGAGCGGGGGGAACCTACAATGAGCAGTTCTTC	TRBV4-1	TRBJ2-1	many	TRBD2
CASSLGVGTTGELFF	TGTGCCAGCAGCTTGGGTGTGGGAACCACCGGGGAGCTGTTTTTT	TRBV7-2	TRBJ2-2	many	-
CASNPRTGETQYF	TGCGCCAGCAACCCGAGGACTGGCGAGACCCAGTACTTC	TRBV5-1	TRBJ2-5	many	-
CASSQDGTSGGRETQYF	TGTGCCAGCAGCCAAGATGGCACTAGCGGGGGGAGAGAGACCCAGTACTTC	TRBV4-2	TRBJ2-5	many	TRBD2
CASSLEVGRNTQYF	TGTGCCAGCAGCTTAGAGGTGGGACGGAATACGCAGTATTTT	TRBV7-2	TRBJ2-3	medium-sized	-
CASSWGGQPQHF	TGTGCCAGCAGCTGGGGGGGGCAGCCCCAGCATTTT	TRBV5-8	TRBJ1-5	many	-
CASSKGTDTQYF	TGTGCCAGCAGCAAAGGGACAGATACGCAGTATTTT	TRBV21-1	TRBJ2-3	many	-
CASSPRQGYEQYF	TGTGCCAGCTCACCACGGCAGGGCTACGAGCAGTACTTC	TRBV18	TRBJ2-7	many	-
CASRTSGDVEKLFF	TGTGCCAGCCGTACATCAGGGGATGTTGAAAAACTGTTTTTT	TRBV12-3/TRBV12-4	TRBJ1-4	many	-
CSARDVTGSKPF	TGCAGTGCTAGAGACGTGACAGGGTCCAAGCCCTTC	TRBV20-1	TRBJ1-2	many	TRBD1
CASSSFRTSGANVLTF	TGTGCCAGCAGCTCGTTTCGAACCTCTGGGGCCAACGTCCTGACTTTC	TRBV7-2	TRBJ2-6	many	-
CASSHYLSRDSEQFF	TGCGCCAGCAGCCACTATCTTTCCCGGGACAGCGAGCAGTTCTTC	TRBV4-3	TRBJ2-1	medium-sized	TRBD1
CASSRRFEAFF	TGTGCCAGTAGCCGCCGATTTGAAGCTTTCTTT	TRBV19	TRBJ1-1	many	-
CAISQTDSLNTEAFF	TGTGCCATCAGCCAAACGGACAGTTTGAACACTGAAGCTTTCTTT	TRBV10-3	TRBJ1-1	many	-
CATSGGTSAGELFF	TGTGCCACCAGTGGAGGGACTAGCGCCGGGGAGCTGTTTTTT	TRBV24-1	TRBJ2-2	many	TRBD2
CASSNWDRASYEQYF	TGTGCCAGCAGCAACTGGGACAGGGCCTCCTACGAGCAGTACTTC	TRBV7-9	TRBJ2-7	few	TRBD1
CASRAQGSPLHF	TGTGCCAGCAGAGCGCAAGGGTCACCCCTCCACTTT	TRBV7-2	TRBJ1-6	many	-
CASSFSLRGEKLFF	TGTGCCAGCAGCTTCAGTTTAAGGGGTGAAAAACTGTTTTTT	TRBV7-9	TRBJ1-4	many	-
CASSSPADTGELFF	TGTGCCAGCAGTTCTCCGGCGGACACCGGGGAGCTGTTTTTT	TRBV28	TRBJ2-2	-	-
CASSPLDVLANTGELFF	TGTGCCAGCAGCCCCCTTGACGTGCTCGCGAACACCGGGGAGCTGTTTTTT	TRBV6-2/TRBV6-3	TRBJ2-2	many	-
CASSGGTSGGKFF	TGTGCCAGCAGCGGCGGGACTAGCGGGGGGAAGTTCTTC	TRBV7-3	TRBJ2-1	many	TRBD2
CASMEGNYGYTF	TGTGCCAGTATGGAGGGTAACTATGGCTACACCTTC	TRBV19	TRBJ1-2	many	-
CASNEGNANTGELFF	TGCGCCAGCAATGAGGGAAATGCTAACACCGGGGAGCTGTTTTTT	TRBV5-1	TRBJ2-2	few	-
CASSLFRQGGTEAFF	TGTGCCAGCAGTTTATTTAGGCAGGGGGGCACTGAAGCTTTCTTT	TRBV27	TRBJ1-1	many	TRBD1
CASSLDLNTQYF	TGTGCCAGCTCACTGGACCTAAATACGCAGTATTTT	TRBV18	TRBJ2-3	many	-
CASTSGGYIQYF	TGTGCCAGCACCTCGGGTGGGTACATTCAGTACTTC	TRBV28	TRBJ2-4	-	-
CASSAGFTYEQYF	TGCGCCAGCAGCGCAGGGTTTACCTACGAGCAGTACTTC	TRBV5-1	TRBJ2-7	many	-
CASSEDRLQETQYF	TGTGCCAGCAGTGAAGACAGATTACAAGAGACCCAGTACTTC	TRBV6-1	TRBJ2-5	many	-
CASSLVKGSHTDTQYF	TGTGCCAGCAGCTTAGTGAAGGGTAGCCATACAGATACGCAGTATTTT	TRBV7-2	TRBJ2-3	many	-
CASSLVPGNPNGYTF	TGTGCCAGCAGCTTGGTCCCAGGGAACCCAAATGGCTACACCTTC	TRBV5-5	TRBJ1-2	many	-
CASSLASTGELFF	TGCGCCAGCAGCTTGGCGTCCACCGGGGAGCTGTTTTTT	TRBV5-1	TRBJ2-2	many	-
CASSLISGSNIQYF	TGTGCCAGCAGCCTTATCAGCGGGAGTAACATTCAGTACTTC	TRBV9	TRBJ2-4	many	TRBD2
CATSRDRRTTQYF	TGTGCCACCAGCAGAGATCGAAGAACTACGCAGTATTTT	TRBV15	TRBJ2-3	many	-
CATSDSQGATDTQYF	TGTGCCACCAGTGATTCGCAGGGGGCCACAGATACGCAGTATTTT	TRBV24-1	TRBJ2-3	many	TRBD1
CASELTGSYNEQFF	TGTGCCAGCGAGCTTACAGGCTCCTACAATGAGCAGTTCTTC	TRBV6-5	TRBJ2-1	many	-
CASSYSRTGKGGTEAFF	TGTGCCAGCAGTTACTCGAGAACGGGCAAGGGGGGCACTGAAGCTTTCTTT	TRBV6-5	TRBJ1-1	few	-
CASRSGVPPDTQYF	TGCGCCAGCAGGAGCGGGGTCCCCCCAGATACGCAGTATTTT	TRBV10-1	TRBJ2-3	many	TRBD2
CASSRDRTSGGVEQYF	TGCGCCAGCAGCCGCGACCGGACTAGCGGGGGGGTCGAGCAGTACTTC	TRBV4-1	TRBJ2-7	many	TRBD2
CASSEPDRGRETQYF	TGCGCCAGCAGTGAACCCGACAGGGGGCGAGAGACCCAGTACTTC	TRBV10-2	TRBJ2-5	many	TRBD1
CASSRTSGLQETQYF	TGTGCCAGCAGCCGGACTAGCGGTCTCCAAGAGACCCAGTACTTC	TRBV7-2	TRBJ2-5	many	TRBD2
CSPSQGDEKLFF	TGCAGTCCATCACAGGGTGACGAAAAACTGTTTTTT	TRBV20-1	TRBJ1-4	many	-
CASSPRTGGDAEAFF	TGTGCCAGCAGCCCCCGTACAGGGGGCGACGCTGAAGCTTTCTTT	TRBV3-1	TRBJ1-1	many	TRBD1
CASSLDDPGGYTF	TGTGCCAGCAGCTTGGACGACCCCGGGGGCTACACCTTC	TRBV5-4	TRBJ1-2	many	-
CSAILAGNQETQYF	TGCAGTGCTATCCTAGCGGGGAATCAAGAGACCCAGTACTTC	TRBV20-1	TRBJ2-5	many	TRBD2
CASSARTGVTYNEQFF	TGTGCCAGCAGCGCTAGGACAGGGGTAACCTACAATGAGCAGTTCTTC	TRBV7-2	TRBJ2-1	many	TRBD1
CASNQGHGETQYF	TGTGCCAGCAACCAGGGGCACGGGGAGACCCAGTACTTC	TRBV6-5	TRBJ2-5	many	-
CATSTGLTNTGELFF	TGTGCCACCAGCACGGGACTCACGAACACCGGGGAGCTGTTTTTT	TRBV15	TRBJ2-2	many	-
CASSAGTSGGLATGELFF	TGTGCCAGCAGCGCGGGGACTAGCGGGGGACTTGCCACCGGGGAGCTGTTTTTT	TRBV5-6	TRBJ2-2	many	TRBD2
CASSSNPGIQETQYF	TGCGCCAGCAGCTCGAATCCCGGGATTCAAGAGACCCAGTACTTC	TRBV5-1	TRBJ2-5	many	-
CASSLASTDTQYF	TGCGCCAGCAGCTTGGCCTCGACGGATACGCAGTATTTT	TRBV5-1	TRBJ2-3	many	-
CASSFSDNSPLHF	TGTGCCAGCAGCTTCAGCGATAATTCACCCCTCCACTTT	TRBV11-2	TRBJ1-6	many	-
CASSGGPGDTQYF	TGTGCCAGCAGCGGCGGACCGGGGGATACGCAGTATTTT	TRBV9	TRBJ2-3	-	-
CTCSSTGGIKGTDTQYF	TGTACCTGCAGTTCCACAGGGGGTATTAAGGGCACAGATACGCAGTATTTT	TRBV2	TRBJ2-3	-	TRBD1
CASSFGGGAETQYF	TGTGCCAGCAGCTTTGGAGGAGGGGCGGAGACCCAGTACTTC	TRBV7-2	TRBJ2-5	medium-sized	-
CASSPGTPSSYNEQFF	TGTGCCAGCAGCCCCGGGACCCCGAGCTCCTACAATGAGCAGTTCTTC	TRBV6-1	TRBJ2-1	many	-
CASAPDGTIQYF	TGTGCCAGCGCCCCGGATGGGACTATACAGTACTTC	TRBV7-2	TRBJ2-5	many	TRBD2